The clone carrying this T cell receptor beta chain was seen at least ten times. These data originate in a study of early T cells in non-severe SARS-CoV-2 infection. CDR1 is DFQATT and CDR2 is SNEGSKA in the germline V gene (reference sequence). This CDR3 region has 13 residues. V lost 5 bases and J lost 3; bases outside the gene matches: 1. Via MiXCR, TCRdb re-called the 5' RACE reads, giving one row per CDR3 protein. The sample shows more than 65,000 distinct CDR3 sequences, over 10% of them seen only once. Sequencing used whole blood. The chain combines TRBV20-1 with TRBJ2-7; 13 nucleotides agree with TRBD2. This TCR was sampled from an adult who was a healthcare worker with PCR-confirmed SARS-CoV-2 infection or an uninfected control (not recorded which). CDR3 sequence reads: CSAGTSGNYEQYF. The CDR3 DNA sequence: TGCAGTGCTGGGACTAGCGGGAACTACGAGCAGTACTTC.